The 5 T cell receptor beta chains presented below share a single source sample, sequenced in a study of cytomegalovirus exposure and HLA in healthy donors. The PCR contained 60 Vbeta and 13 Jbeta primers. Only in-frame clones appear in the TCRdb table, and some are missing; sequencing was by immunoSEQ multiplex PCR. The sample contains some 140,000 clones, around 87% of which appear only once. The sequencing sample was made of PBMCs. Every receptor here comes from a woman in her twenties or thirties in good health and CMV-seronegative.

The chain carries TRBV18 and TRBJ1-2; possible D gene TRBD1, 5 bases. Trimming shortened V by 4 bases and J by 4 bases, and 16 bases separated the two germline ends. This CDR3 comprises 15 residues. Germline V gene lookup returns CDR1 KGHSH and CDR2 LQKENI. The CDR3 protein is CASSQLDSYTYGYTF. The CDR3 DNA follows: TGTGCCAGCTCACAGCTCGACAGTTACACCTATGGCTACACCTTC.

The chain recombines TRBV7-2 with TRBJ2-7; 8 bases map to TRBD1. Losses at the gene ends were 5 bases for V and 5 bases for J; bases not matched to a gene: 8. CDR3 length: 14 residues. In germline, CDR1 is SGHTA, CDR2 FQGNSA. The CDR3 DNA reads as TGTGCCAGCAGCCTAGGACAGGGCCCCCACGAGCAGTACTTC. Its translation: CASSLGQGPHEQYF. Combining the CDR3 with reference TRBV7-2 and TRBJ2-7 gives the whole variable domain GAGVSQSPSNKVTEKGKDVELRCDPISGHTALYWYRQSLGQGLEFLIYFQGNSAPDKSGLPSDRFSAERTGGSVSTLTIQRTQQEDSAVYLCASSLGQGPHEQYFGPGTRLTVT.

V and J are TRBV7-9 and TRBJ1-2; D unresolved. Germline V gene lookup returns CDR1 SEHNR and CDR2 FQNEAQ (reference sequence). The V and J ends lost 1 base and 8 bases respectively, with 8 bases between them. The CDR3 loop spans 12 amino acids. The CDR3, as DNA: TGTGCCAGCAGCTTAGTTTTGGAGGGCTACACCTTC. Translated, it gives CASSLVLEGYTF. Variable domain in full (rest from reference TRBV7-9 and TRBJ1-2): DTGVSQNPRHKITKRGQNVTFRCDPISEHNRLYWYRQTLGQGPEFLTYFQNEAQLEKSRLLSDRFSAERPKGSFSTLEIQRTEQGDSAMYLCASSLVLEGYTFGSGTRLTVV.

This clone was observed a handful of times. The V call is TRBV18, the J call TRBJ1-2; D is undetermined. Germline V gene lookup returns CDR1 KGHSH and CDR2 LQKENI. Deletions cut 3 bases from V and 8 bases from J, with 31 bases between. This CDR3 has 19 residues. The CDR3 bases are TGTGCCAGCTCACCCTCAACCCGGGCAGGCGCGACGGAATCGGGAGGCTACACCTTC. Its protein is CASSPSTRAGATESGGYTF.

This chain joins TRBV5-8 and TRBJ2-1, with D perhaps matching TRBD1 (5 bases). This CDR3 contains 13 residues. The germline CDR1 and CDR2 sequences are SGHTS and YDEGEE. The V and J ends lost 1 base and 8 bases respectively, with 10 bases between them. In nucleotides, the CDR3 is TGTGCCAGCAGCTTGAGGGGTAGGGATGAGCAGTTCTTC. Translated, it gives CASSLRGRDEQFF.